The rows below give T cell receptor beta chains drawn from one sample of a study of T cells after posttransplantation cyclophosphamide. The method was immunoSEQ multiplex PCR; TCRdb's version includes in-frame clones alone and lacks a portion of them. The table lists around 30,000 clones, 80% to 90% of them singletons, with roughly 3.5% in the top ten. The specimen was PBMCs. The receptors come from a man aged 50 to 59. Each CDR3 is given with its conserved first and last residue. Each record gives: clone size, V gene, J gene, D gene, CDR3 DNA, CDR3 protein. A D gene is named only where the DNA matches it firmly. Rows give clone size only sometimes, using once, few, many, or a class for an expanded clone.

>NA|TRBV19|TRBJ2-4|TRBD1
TGTGCCAGTAGTGTCCGGGACAGGGGCGGAGGAGTCATTCAGTACTTC
CASSVRDRGGGVIQYF
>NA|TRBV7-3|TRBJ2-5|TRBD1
TGTGCCAGCAGCCCTACAGGGGTCCAAGAGACCCAGTACTTC
CASSPTGVQETQYF
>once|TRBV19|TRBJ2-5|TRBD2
TGTGCCAGGACTAGCGGGAGCCCGTTCAAAGAGACCCAGTACTTC
CARTSGSPFKETQYF
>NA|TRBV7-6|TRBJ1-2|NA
TGTGCCAGCAGCGAAGGTGGACTACGTGGCTACACCTTC
CASSEGGLRGYTF
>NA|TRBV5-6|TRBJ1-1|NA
TGTGCCAGCAGCTTGGTATTCCAGGGTACTGAAGCTTTCTTT
CASSLVFQGTEAFF
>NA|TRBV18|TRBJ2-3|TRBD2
TGTGCCAGCTCCGGGCCACTAGCGGGAAGTTCGGGTACGCAGTATTTT
CASSGPLAGSSGTQYF
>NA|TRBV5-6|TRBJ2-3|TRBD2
TGTGCCAGCAGCCCGACGACTAGCGGGGGGAGCAGAGATACGCAGTATTTT
CASSPTTSGGSRDTQYF
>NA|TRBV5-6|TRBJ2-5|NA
TGTGCCAGCAGCAACCATTTGGACACCGGGGGAGAGACCCAGTACTTC
CASSNHLDTGGETQYF
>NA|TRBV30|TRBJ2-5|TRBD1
TGTGCCGGTGACAGGGGGCATAAAGAGACCCAGTACTTC
CAGDRGHKETQYF
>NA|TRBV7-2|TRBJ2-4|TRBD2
TGTGCCAGCAGCTTAGGCGGGACTAGCGGGTACATTCAGTACTTC
CASSLGGTSGYIQYF
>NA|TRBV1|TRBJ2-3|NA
TGCACCAGCAGCCAAGAAAAAGTAGCGCTCGGCCCAGATACGCAGTATTTT
CTSSQEKVALGPDTQYF
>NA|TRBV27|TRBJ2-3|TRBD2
TGTGCCAGCAGTTTGACTAGCGGGAGACCGGATACGCAGTATTTT
CASSLTSGRPDTQYF
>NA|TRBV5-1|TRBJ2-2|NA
TGCGCCAGCAGCGTCAGGGAGAACACCGGGGAGCTGTTTTTT
CASSVRENTGELFF
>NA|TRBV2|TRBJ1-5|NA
TGTGCCAGCAGGGGAGGGAATCAGCCCCAGCATTTT
CASRGGNQPQHF
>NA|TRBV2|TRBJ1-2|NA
TGTGCCAGCAGTGCTGCAGGGGAGGGCTATGGCTACACCTTC
CASSAAGEGYGYTF
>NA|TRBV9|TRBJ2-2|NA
TGTGCCAGCAGCCCCCCGTCAGGTGGGGAGCTGTTTTTT
CASSPPSGGELFF
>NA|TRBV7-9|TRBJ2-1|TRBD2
TGTGCCAGCAGCTTAGCGTCCGGGGGGGCTTCCTTTAGGGATGAGCAGTTCTTC
CASSLASGGASFRDEQFF
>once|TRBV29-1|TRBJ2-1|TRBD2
TGCAGCGTAGAGGGGACTAGCGGGAGGATCGATGAGCAGTTCTTC
CSVEGTSGRIDEQFF
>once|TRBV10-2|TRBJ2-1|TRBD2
TGCGCCAGCAGTGAGTCGATGGGGGGAGGGTACAATGAGCAGTTCTTC
CASSESMGGGYNEQFF
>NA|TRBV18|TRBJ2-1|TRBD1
TGTGCCAGCTCCCCCGTAGACAGGGCGTACAATGAGCAGTTCTTC
CASSPVDRAYNEQFF